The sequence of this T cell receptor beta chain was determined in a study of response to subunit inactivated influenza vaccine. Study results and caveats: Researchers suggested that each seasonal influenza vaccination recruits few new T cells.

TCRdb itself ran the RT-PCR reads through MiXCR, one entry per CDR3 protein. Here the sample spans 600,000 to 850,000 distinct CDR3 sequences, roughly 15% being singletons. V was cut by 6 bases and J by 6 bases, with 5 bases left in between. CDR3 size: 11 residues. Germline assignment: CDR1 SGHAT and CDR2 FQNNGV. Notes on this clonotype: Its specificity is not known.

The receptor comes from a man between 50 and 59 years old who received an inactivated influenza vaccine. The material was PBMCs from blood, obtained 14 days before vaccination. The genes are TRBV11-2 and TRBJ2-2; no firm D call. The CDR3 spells CASRGSGELFF. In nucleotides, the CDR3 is TGTGCCAGCAGAGGCTCCGGGGAGCTGTTTTTT.